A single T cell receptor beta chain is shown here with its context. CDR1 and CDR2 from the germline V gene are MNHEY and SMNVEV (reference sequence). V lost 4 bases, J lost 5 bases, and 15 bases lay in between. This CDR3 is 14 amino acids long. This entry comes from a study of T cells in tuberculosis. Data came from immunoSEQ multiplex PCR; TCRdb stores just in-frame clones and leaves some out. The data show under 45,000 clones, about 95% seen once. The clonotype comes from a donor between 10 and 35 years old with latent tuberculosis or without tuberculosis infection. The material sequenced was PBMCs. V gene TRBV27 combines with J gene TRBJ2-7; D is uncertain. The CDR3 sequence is CASSSNAVLNEQYF. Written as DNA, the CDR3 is TGTGCCAGCAGTTCAAACGCGGTTTTAAACGAGCAGTACTTC.